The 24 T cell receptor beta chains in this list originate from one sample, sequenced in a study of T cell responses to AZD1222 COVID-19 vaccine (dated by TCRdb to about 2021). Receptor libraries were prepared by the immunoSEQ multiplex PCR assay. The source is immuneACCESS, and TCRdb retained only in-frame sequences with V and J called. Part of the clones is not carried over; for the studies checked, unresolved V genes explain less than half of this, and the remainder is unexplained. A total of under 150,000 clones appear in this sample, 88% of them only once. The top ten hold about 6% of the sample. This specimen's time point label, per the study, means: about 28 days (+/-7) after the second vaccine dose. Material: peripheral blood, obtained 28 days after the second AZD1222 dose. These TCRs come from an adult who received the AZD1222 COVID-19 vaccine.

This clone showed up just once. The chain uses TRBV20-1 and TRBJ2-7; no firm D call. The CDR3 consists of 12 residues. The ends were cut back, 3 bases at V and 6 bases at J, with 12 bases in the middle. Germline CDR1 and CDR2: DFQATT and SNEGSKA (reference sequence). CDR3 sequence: CSASILTSEQYF. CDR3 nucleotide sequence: TGCAGTGCTAGTATCCTTACGAGCGAGCAGTACTTC.

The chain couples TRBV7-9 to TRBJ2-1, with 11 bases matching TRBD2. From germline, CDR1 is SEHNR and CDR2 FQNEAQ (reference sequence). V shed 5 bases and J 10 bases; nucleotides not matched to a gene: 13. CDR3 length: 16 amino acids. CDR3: CASSPYGSSGGTEQFF. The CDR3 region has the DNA TGTGCCAGCAGCCCATACGGGTCTAGCGGGGGGACCGAGCAGTTCTTC.

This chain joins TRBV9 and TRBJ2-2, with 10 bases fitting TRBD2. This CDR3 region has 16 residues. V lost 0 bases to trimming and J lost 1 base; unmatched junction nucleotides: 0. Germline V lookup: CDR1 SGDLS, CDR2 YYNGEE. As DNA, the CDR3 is TGTGCCAGCAGCGTAGGGACTAGCGGGAACACCGGGGAGCTGTTTTTT. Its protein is CASSVGTSGNTGELFF.

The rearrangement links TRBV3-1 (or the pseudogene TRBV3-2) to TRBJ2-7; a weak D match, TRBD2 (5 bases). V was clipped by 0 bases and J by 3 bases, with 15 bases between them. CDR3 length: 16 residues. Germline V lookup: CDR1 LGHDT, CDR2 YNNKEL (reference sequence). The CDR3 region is CASSQDRALVIYEQYF. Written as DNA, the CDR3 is TGTGCCAGCAGCCAAGATCGAGCACTAGTCATCTACGAGCAGTACTTC.

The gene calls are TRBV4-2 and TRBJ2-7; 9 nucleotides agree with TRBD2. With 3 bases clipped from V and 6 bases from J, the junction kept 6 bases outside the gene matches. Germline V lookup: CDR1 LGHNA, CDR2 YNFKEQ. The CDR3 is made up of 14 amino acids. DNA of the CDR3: TGTGCCAGCAGCCAGACGGGACTAGCCGCCGAGCAGTACTTC. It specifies CASSQTGLAAEQYF.

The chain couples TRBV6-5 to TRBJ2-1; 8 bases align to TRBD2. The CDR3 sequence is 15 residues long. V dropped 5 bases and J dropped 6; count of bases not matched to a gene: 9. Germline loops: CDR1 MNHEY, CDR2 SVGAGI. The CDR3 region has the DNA TGTGCCAGCAGTATAGCGGGGTATTCTTCCAATGAGCAGTTCTTC. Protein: CASSIAGYSSNEQFF.

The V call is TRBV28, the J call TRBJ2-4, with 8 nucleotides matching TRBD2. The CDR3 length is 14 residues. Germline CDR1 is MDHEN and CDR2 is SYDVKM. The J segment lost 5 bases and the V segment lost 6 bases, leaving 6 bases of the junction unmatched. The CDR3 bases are TGTGCCAGCAGCCTCAGCGGGGGAGAAAACATTCAGTACTTC. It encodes CASSLSGGENIQYF.

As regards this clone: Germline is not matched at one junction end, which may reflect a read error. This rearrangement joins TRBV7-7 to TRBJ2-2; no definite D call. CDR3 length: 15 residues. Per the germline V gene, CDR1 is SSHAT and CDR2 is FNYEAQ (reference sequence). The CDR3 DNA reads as TGTGCTAGCAGCTTAGGAACAACGAGCACCGGGGAGCTGTTTTTT. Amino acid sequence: CASSLGTTSTGELFF.

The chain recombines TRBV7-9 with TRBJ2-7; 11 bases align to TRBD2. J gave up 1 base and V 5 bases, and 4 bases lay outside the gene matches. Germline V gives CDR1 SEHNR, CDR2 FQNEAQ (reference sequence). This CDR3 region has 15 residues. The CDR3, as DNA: TGTGCCAGCAGCGTACTAGCGGGGGTATCCTACGAGCAGTACTTC. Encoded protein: CASSVLAGVSYEQYF. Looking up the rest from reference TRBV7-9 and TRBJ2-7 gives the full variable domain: DTGVSQNPRHKITKRGQNVTFRCDPISEHNRLYWYRQTLGQGPEFLTYFQNEAQLEKSRLLSDRFSAERPKGSFSTLEIQRTEQGDSAMYLCASSVLAGVSYEQYFGPGTRLTVT.

The CDR3 loop is CASSGLGLAGEEEETQYF. DNA for the CDR3: TGTGCCAGCAGTGGGTTAGGACTAGCGGGAGAAGAGGAAGAGACCCAGTACTTC. The chain joins TRBV6-1 to TRBJ2-5, with 13 bases that match TRBD2. After removal of 4 bases from V and 3 bases from J, the junction contained 11 bases not matched to a gene. CDR3 size: 18 residues. The germline V gene encodes CDR1 MNHNS and CDR2 SASEGT.

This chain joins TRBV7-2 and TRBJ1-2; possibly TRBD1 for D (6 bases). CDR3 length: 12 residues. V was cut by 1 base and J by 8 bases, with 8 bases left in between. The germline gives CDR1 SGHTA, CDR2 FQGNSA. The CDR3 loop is CASSLDRAGYTF. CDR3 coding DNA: TGTGCCAGCAGCTTAGACAGGGCGGGCTACACCTTC.

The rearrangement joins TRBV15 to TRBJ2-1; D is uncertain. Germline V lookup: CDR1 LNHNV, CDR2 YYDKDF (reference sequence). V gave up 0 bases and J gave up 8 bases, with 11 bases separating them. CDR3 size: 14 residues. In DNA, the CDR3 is TGTGCCACCAGCAGAGATTACGGGCAGGATGAGCAGTTCTTC. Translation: CATSRDYGQDEQFF. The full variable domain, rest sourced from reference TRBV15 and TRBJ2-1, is DAMVIQNPRYQVTQFGKPVTLSCSQTLNHNVMYWYQQKSSQAPKLLFHYYDKDFNNEADTPDNFQSRRPNTSFCFLDIRSPGLGDTAMYLCATSRDYGQDEQFFGPGTRLTVL.

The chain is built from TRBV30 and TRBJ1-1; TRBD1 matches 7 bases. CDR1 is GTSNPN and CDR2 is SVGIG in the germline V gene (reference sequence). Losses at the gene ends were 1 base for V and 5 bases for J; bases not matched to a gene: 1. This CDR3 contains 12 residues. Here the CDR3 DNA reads TGTGCCTGGAGTGAGGGGGCAACTGAAGCTTTCTTT. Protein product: CAWSEGATEAFF.

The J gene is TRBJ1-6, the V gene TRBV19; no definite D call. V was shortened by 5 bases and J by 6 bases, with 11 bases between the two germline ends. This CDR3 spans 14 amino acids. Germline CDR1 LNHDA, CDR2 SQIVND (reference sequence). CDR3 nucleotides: TGTGCCAGTAGTCGAGGACTTCGTAATTCACCCCTCCACTTT. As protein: CASSRGLRNSPLHF.

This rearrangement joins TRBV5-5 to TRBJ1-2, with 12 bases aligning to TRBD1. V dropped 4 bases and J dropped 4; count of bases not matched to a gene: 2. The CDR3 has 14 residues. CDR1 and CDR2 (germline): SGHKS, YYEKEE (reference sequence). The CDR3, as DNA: TGTGCCAGCAGCCGGGACAGGGGGCCCTATGGCTACACCTTC. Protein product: CASSRDRGPYGYTF.

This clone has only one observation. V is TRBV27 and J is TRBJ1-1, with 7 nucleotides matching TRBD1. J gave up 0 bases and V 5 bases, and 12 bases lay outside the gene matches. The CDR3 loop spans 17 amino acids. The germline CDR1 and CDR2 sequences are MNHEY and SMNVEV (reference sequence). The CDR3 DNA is TGTGCCAGCAGTCCCGGGACAAGGGGGCCCCTGAACACTGAAGCTTTCTTT. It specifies CASSPGTRGPLNTEAFF.

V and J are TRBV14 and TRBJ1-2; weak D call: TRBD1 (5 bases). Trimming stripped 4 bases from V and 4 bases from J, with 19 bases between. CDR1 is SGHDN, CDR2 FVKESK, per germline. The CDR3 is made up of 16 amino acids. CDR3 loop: CASSPGRWAEIYGYTF. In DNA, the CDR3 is TGTGCCAGCAGCCCAGGGCGATGGGCGGAGATCTATGGCTACACCTTC. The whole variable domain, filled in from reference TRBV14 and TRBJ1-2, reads EAGVTQFPSHSVIEKGQTVTLRCDPISGHDNLYWYRRVMGKEIKFLLHFVKESKQDESGMPNNRFLAERTGGTYSTLKVQPAELEDSGVYFCASSPGRWAEIYGYTFGSGTRLTVV.

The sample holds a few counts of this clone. This CDR3 reads CASRGGSSYNEQFF. The CDR3 DNA reads as TGTGCCAGCAGAGGGGGAAGCTCCTACAATGAGCAGTTCTTC. The chain combines TRBV2 with TRBJ2-1, with D perhaps TRBD1 (6 bases). V gave up 6 bases and J gave up 0 bases, with 9 bases separating them. The CDR3 covers 14 residues. Germline V lookup: CDR1 SNHLY, CDR2 FYNNEI.

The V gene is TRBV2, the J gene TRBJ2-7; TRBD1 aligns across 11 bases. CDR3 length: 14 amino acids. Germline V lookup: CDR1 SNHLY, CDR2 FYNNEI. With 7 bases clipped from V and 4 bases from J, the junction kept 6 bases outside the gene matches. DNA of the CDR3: TGTGCCAGCATTGGGGACAGGGGGGATTACGAGCAGTACTTC. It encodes CASIGDRGDYEQYF.

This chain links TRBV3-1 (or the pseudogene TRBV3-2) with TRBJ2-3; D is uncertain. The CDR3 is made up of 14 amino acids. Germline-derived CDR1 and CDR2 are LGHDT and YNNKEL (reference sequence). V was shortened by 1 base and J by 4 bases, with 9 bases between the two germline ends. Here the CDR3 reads CASSQGEWADTQYF. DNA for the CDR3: TGTGCCAGCAGCCAAGGAGAATGGGCAGATACGCAGTATTTT.

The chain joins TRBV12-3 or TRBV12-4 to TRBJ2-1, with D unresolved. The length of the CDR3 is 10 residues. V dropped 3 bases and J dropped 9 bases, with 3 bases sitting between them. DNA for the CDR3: TGTGCCAGCAGTTTCCGTGAGCAGTTCTTC. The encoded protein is CASSFREQFF.

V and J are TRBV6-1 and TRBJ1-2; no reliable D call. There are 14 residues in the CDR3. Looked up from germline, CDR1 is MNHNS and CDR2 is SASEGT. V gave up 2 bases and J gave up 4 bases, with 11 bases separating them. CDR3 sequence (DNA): TGTGCCAGCAGTGAATCGCCACGATCCTATGGCTACACCTTC. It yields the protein CASSESPRSYGYTF.

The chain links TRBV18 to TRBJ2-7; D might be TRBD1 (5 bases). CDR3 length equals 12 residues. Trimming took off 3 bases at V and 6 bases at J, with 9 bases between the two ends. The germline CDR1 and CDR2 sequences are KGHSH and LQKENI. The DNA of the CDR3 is TGTGCCAGCTCACCCCGACAGCGCGAGCAGTACTTC. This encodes CASSPRQREQYF.

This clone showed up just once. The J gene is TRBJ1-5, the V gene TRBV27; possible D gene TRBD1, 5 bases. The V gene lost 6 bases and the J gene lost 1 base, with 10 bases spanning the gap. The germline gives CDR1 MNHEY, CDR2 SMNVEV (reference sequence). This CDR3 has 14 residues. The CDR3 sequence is CASSPGGSNQPQHF. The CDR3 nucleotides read TGTGCCAGCAGCCCCGGGGGGAGCAATCAGCCCCAGCATTTT.